This is a list of T cell receptor beta chains from one sample in a study of PD-1 blockade in classical Hodgkin lymphoma. Method: immunoSEQ multiplex PCR; TCRdb's copy keeps in-frame clones and lacks some. The sample holds approximately 99,000 clones, roughly 80% seen once. Sequencing used peripheral blood mononuclear cells (PBMCs), obtained before the second cycle of nivolumab. These receptors came from a human donor with classical Hodgkin lymphoma. Both conserved end residues are part of each CDR3. The D gene is left open where the match is weak. Only some rows state a clone size, as once, few, many or a class for expanded clones.

j_call: TRBJ1-3
v_call: TRBV11-2
clone_size: .
d_call: TRBD1
cdr3_nt: TGTGCCAGCAGCTTAGGGACAGGAAGCTCTGGAAACACCATATATTTT
cdr3_aa: CASSLGTGSSGNTIYF

j_call: TRBJ2-5
v_call: TRBV5-1
clone_size: .
d_call: .
cdr3_nt: TGCGCCAGCAGCATAGAAGAGACCCAGTACTTC
cdr3_aa: CASSIEETQYF

j_call: TRBJ2-5
v_call: TRBV14
clone_size: .
d_call: .
cdr3_nt: TGTGCCAGCAGCCAAGATTGGTCCAGTTACGAGACCCAGTACTTC
cdr3_aa: CASSQDWSSYETQYF

j_call: TRBJ1-1
v_call: TRBV6-4
clone_size: .
d_call: .
cdr3_nt: TGTGCCAGCAGTGGAGGGGGGCGAGCCACTGAAGCTTTCTTT
cdr3_aa: CASSGGGRATEAFF

j_call: TRBJ2-1
v_call: TRBV7-2
clone_size: .
d_call: .
cdr3_nt: TGTGCCAGCAGCTTCCGATTTGAGCAGTTCTTC
cdr3_aa: CASSFRFEQFF

j_call: TRBJ2-7
v_call: TRBV10-1
clone_size: .
d_call: TRBD2
cdr3_nt: TGCGCCAGACCGATAGCGGGGGAGACCTACGAGCAGTACTTC
cdr3_aa: CARPIAGETYEQYF

j_call: TRBJ1-5
v_call: TRBV5-5
clone_size: .
d_call: TRBD1
cdr3_nt: TGTGCCAGCAGCATGACAGGGAGGAGCAATCAGCCCCAGCATTTT
cdr3_aa: CASSMTGRSNQPQHF

j_call: TRBJ1-2
v_call: TRBV18
clone_size: .
d_call: .
cdr3_nt: TGTGCCAGCTCTTTCAGGGGTGGAGATGGCTACACCTTC
cdr3_aa: CASSFRGGDGYTF

j_call: TRBJ1-5
v_call: TRBV14
clone_size: .
d_call: .
cdr3_nt: TGTGCCAGCAGCCTGGACACCCACGGGCCCCAGCATTTT
cdr3_aa: CASSLDTHGPQHF

j_call: TRBJ2-7
v_call: TRBV15
clone_size: .
d_call: .
cdr3_nt: TGTGCCACCAGCAGCCTTACTTTGGGGAGTGCCTACCAGCAGTACTTC
cdr3_aa: CATSSLTLGSAYQQYF

j_call: TRBJ2-3
v_call: TRBV2
clone_size: .
d_call: TRBD1
cdr3_nt: TGTGCCAGCAGCCCTCGGACAGGGAGCACAGATACGCAGTATTTT
cdr3_aa: CASSPRTGSTDTQYF

j_call: TRBJ2-6
v_call: TRBV28
clone_size: .
d_call: .
cdr3_nt: TGTGCCAGCAGTTTCGGGCATACCTCTGGGGCCAACGTCCTGACTTTC
cdr3_aa: CASSFGHTSGANVLTF

j_call: TRBJ2-1
v_call: TRBV5-1
clone_size: .
d_call: TRBD1
cdr3_nt: TGCGCCAGCAGCTTGGGCCCGGGACAGCACAATGAGCAGTTCTTC
cdr3_aa: CASSLGPGQHNEQFF

j_call: TRBJ2-1
v_call: TRBV11-3
clone_size: .
d_call: .
cdr3_nt: TGTGCCAGCAGCTTAGATGGTGGAACCCATGAGCAGTTCTTC
cdr3_aa: CASSLDGGTHEQFF

j_call: TRBJ2-7
v_call: TRBV19
clone_size: few
d_call: TRBD1
cdr3_nt: TGTGCCAGTAGTATTGGGACAGGGGCCTACGAGCAGTACTTC
cdr3_aa: CASSIGTGAYEQYF

j_call: TRBJ2-2
v_call: TRBV9
clone_size: .
d_call: .
cdr3_nt: TGTGCCAGCACCCCGCGGGGTACGAACACCGGGGAGCTGTTTTTT
cdr3_aa: CASTPRGTNTGELFF

j_call: TRBJ2-7
v_call: TRBV4-2
clone_size: once
d_call: TRBD1
cdr3_nt: TGTGCCAGCACCCCATCGGTGGGGACAGCCATCTACGAGCAGTACTTC
cdr3_aa: CASTPSVGTAIYEQYF

j_call: TRBJ2-4
v_call: TRBV5-1
clone_size: .
d_call: TRBD1
cdr3_nt: TGCGCCAGCAGCGAGCCGACAGGGACCAACATTCAGTACTTC
cdr3_aa: CASSEPTGTNIQYF

j_call: TRBJ2-3
v_call: TRBV5-1
clone_size: .
d_call: .
cdr3_nt: TGCGCCAGCAGCTCCCTAGGCAGCACAGATACGCAGTATTTT
cdr3_aa: CASSSLGSTDTQYF

j_call: TRBJ2-1
v_call: TRBV7-2
clone_size: .
d_call: .
cdr3_nt: TGTGCCAGCAGCTCCCCGCGGGGCTCCCTAGGCCTTGAGCAGTTCTTC
cdr3_aa: CASSSPRGSLGLEQFF

j_call: TRBJ2-7
v_call: TRBV6-5
clone_size: .
d_call: .
cdr3_nt: TGTGCCAGCAGTTACTCGGGGGGACGCCAAGGCGAGCAGTACTTC
cdr3_aa: CASSYSGGRQGEQYF

j_call: TRBJ1-1
v_call: TRBV10-3
clone_size: .
d_call: .
cdr3_nt: TGTGCCATCAGTGAGGAGACAGCACGTCGGGCTTTCTTT
cdr3_aa: CAISEETARRAFF

j_call: TRBJ1-1
v_call: TRBV21-1
clone_size: few
d_call: .
cdr3_nt: TGTGCCAGAAAGTTCAGTCCAGTAAACCTATTGCACACTGAAGCTTTCTTT
cdr3_aa: CARKFSPVNLLHTEAFF

j_call: TRBJ1-2
v_call: TRBV6-6
clone_size: .
d_call: TRBD1
cdr3_nt: TGTGCCAGCAGGACGGGACAGGCCTATGGCTACACCTTC
cdr3_aa: CASRTGQAYGYTF

j_call: TRBJ2-3
v_call: TRBV7-2
clone_size: .
d_call: .
cdr3_nt: TGTGCCAGCAGCTCCCTAGCGGATACGCAGTATTTT
cdr3_aa: CASSSLADTQYF

j_call: TRBJ2-3
v_call: TRBV15
clone_size: .
d_call: .
cdr3_nt: TGTGCCACCAGCAGAGATAGCAATAGCGGCACAGATACGCAGTATTTT
cdr3_aa: CATSRDSNSGTDTQYF

j_call: TRBJ2-4
v_call: TRBV5-1
clone_size: .
d_call: .
cdr3_nt: TGCGCCAGCAGCTTGGAGGGGGAACTTCAGTACTTC
cdr3_aa: CASSLEGELQYF

j_call: TRBJ1-5
v_call: TRBV4-3
clone_size: .
d_call: .
cdr3_nt: TGCGCCAGCAGCCAAGTTGCTGGGTTCAATCAGCCCCAGCATTTT
cdr3_aa: CASSQVAGFNQPQHF

j_call: TRBJ2-3
v_call: TRBV19
clone_size: .
d_call: TRBD2
cdr3_nt: TGTGCCAGTAGCAGACTAGCGGAAGAAGATACGCAGTATTTT
cdr3_aa: CASSRLAEEDTQYF

j_call: TRBJ2-7
v_call: TRBV28
clone_size: .
d_call: .
cdr3_nt: TGTGCCAGCAGTCAAGGGGGAGCTCTGGGCGCCTACGAGCAGTACTTC
cdr3_aa: CASSQGGALGAYEQYF

j_call: TRBJ2-7
v_call: TRBV5-1
clone_size: once
d_call: TRBD2
cdr3_nt: TGCGCCAGCAGCCCCGCCGGGACTAGCTCCTACGAGCAGTACTTC
cdr3_aa: CASSPAGTSSYEQYF

j_call: TRBJ2-5
v_call: TRBV6-1
clone_size: few
d_call: TRBD2
cdr3_nt: TGTGCCAGCAATGACGGGAGGAGGGGTAGGGAGACCCAGTACTTC
cdr3_aa: CASNDGRRGRETQYF

j_call: TRBJ2-7
v_call: TRBV6-1
clone_size: .
d_call: .
cdr3_nt: TGTGCCAGCAGTGCTACAGTGACCTACGAGCAGTACTTC
cdr3_aa: CASSATVTYEQYF

j_call: TRBJ2-2
v_call: TRBV30
clone_size: once
d_call: .
cdr3_nt: TGTGCCTGGAGTCCCCTCCCAGGACAGTTCGGGGAGCTGTTTTTT
cdr3_aa: CAWSPLPGQFGELFF

j_call: TRBJ2-7
v_call: TRBV11-2
clone_size: .
d_call: TRBD2
cdr3_nt: TGTGCCAGCAGCTTAACGCCTAGCGGAACTTACGAGCAGTACTTC
cdr3_aa: CASSLTPSGTYEQYF

j_call: TRBJ2-7
v_call: TRBV19
clone_size: .
d_call: .
cdr3_nt: TGTGCCAGTACCCCCCGGGGACACTACGAGCAGTACTTC
cdr3_aa: CASTPRGHYEQYF

j_call: TRBJ2-2
v_call: TRBV11-3
clone_size: .
d_call: TRBD2
cdr3_nt: TGTGCCAGCAGCCTCCCCGATAGCGGGAGGGCCGGGTACACCGGGGAGCTGTTTTTT
cdr3_aa: CASSLPDSGRAGYTGELFF

j_call: TRBJ2-7
v_call: TRBV2
clone_size: .
d_call: TRBD2
cdr3_nt: TGTGCCAGCAACCCGGGGGGACTAGATACCGAGCAGTACTTC
cdr3_aa: CASNPGGLDTEQYF

j_call: TRBJ2-2
v_call: TRBV5-4
clone_size: medium-sized
d_call: .
cdr3_nt: TGTGCCAGCACCAAAGGGAGGGGGGAAAACGGGGAGCTGTTTTTT
cdr3_aa: CASTKGRGENGELFF

j_call: TRBJ2-5
v_call: TRBV4-3
clone_size: once
d_call: TRBD2
cdr3_nt: TGCGCCAGCAGCCAAGATTACGGGACTAGCGGGATCTGGGCAGGGACCAAAGAGACCCAGTACTTC
cdr3_aa: CASSQDYGTSGIWAGTKETQYF

j_call: TRBJ2-1
v_call: TRBV28
clone_size: .
d_call: TRBD2
cdr3_nt: TGTGCCAGCAGTACCCGGACTAGCGGAGCCAGCTCCTACAATGAGCAGTTCTTC
cdr3_aa: CASSTRTSGASSYNEQFF

j_call: TRBJ2-2
v_call: TRBV7-6
clone_size: few
d_call: .
cdr3_nt: TGTGCCAGCAGCTTATGGGACTCCAACACCGGGGAGCTGTTTTTT
cdr3_aa: CASSLWDSNTGELFF

j_call: TRBJ2-7
v_call: TRBV30
clone_size: .
d_call: .
cdr3_nt: TGTGCCTGGAGTGTCAGGGAGGCCGAGCAGTACTTC
cdr3_aa: CAWSVREAEQYF

j_call: TRBJ2-1
v_call: TRBV30
clone_size: .
d_call: .
cdr3_nt: TGTGCCTGGAGTGTATGGCCAGGGGAGAATGAGCAGTTCTTC
cdr3_aa: CAWSVWPGENEQFF

j_call: TRBJ2-3
v_call: TRBV27
clone_size: .
d_call: TRBD1
cdr3_nt: TGTGCCAGCAAACTACAGGGGGCTTCAGATACGCAGTATTTT
cdr3_aa: CASKLQGASDTQYF

j_call: TRBJ1-2
v_call: TRBV7-2
clone_size: .
d_call: .
cdr3_nt: TGTGCCAGCAGCTCCAACACCTATGGCTACACCTTC
cdr3_aa: CASSSNTYGYTF

j_call: TRBJ2-3
v_call: TRBV6-5
clone_size: .
d_call: .
cdr3_nt: TGTGCCAGCTCCGGGAGTACAGATACGCAGTATTTT
cdr3_aa: CASSGSTDTQYF

j_call: TRBJ2-3
v_call: TRBV14
clone_size: .
d_call: .
cdr3_nt: TGTGCCAGCAGCCAAGATTGGGGAGTCCGGTCAGATACGCAGTATTTT
cdr3_aa: CASSQDWGVRSDTQYF

j_call: TRBJ2-3
v_call: TRBV6-1
clone_size: .
d_call: .
cdr3_nt: TGTGCCAGCAGTGCCAAGGGAACAGATACGCAGTATTTT
cdr3_aa: CASSAKGTDTQYF

j_call: TRBJ1-5
v_call: TRBV4-1
clone_size: few
d_call: .
cdr3_nt: TGCGCCAGCAGCCAAGAGGGGGGTTACGGCAATCAGCCCCAGCATTTT
cdr3_aa: CASSQEGGYGNQPQHF